This T cell receptor (beta chain) was found in a study of blood T cells in healthy people across ages. Healthy Caucasians from Russia aged roughly 6 to 90 served as donors. Concerning this clonotype: What it binds is not known.

Study conclusions and caveats: Naive CD4+ cells and diversity were both higher in long-lived donors than in aged donors. Lack of knowledge of donor CMV status possibly confounded expanded clonotype changes. Per million T cells, the diversity of TCR beta decreased roughly linearly as age advanced.

The authors ran a second PCR of about 7 to 11 cycles using a sample-barcoded 5' primer and a J-beta primer mix. Using its own MiXCR run on the 5' RACE reads, TCRdb lists one record per CDR3 protein. The sample lists about 1,400,000 distinct CDR3 sequences, 40% to 50% occurring once. The origin of this receptor is a woman younger than 30 in good health. The specimen was blood.

The CDR3 DNA reads as TGTGCCAGCAGCCCTTGGGGAGGAGAGGTAGAGCAGTACTTC. Encoded protein: CASSPWGGEVEQYF. The gene calls are TRBV28 and TRBJ2-5; perhaps TRBD2 as D (6 bases). Per the germline V gene, CDR1 is MDHEN and CDR2 is SYDVKM. Trimming shortened V by 6 bases and J by 11 bases, and 22 bases separated the two germline ends. The length of the CDR3 is 14 residues.